This TCR beta chain was sequenced during a study of blood T cell repertoires in COVID-19. In the study overall: Sites across the United States, Italy and Spain contributed samples from acute and convalescent COVID-19. T cells, B-cell-depleted T cells, or PBMCs supplied cDNA or gDNA.

Under the authors' procedure: Cell counts per sample came from amplifying reference gene primers. Assay: immunoSEQ multiplex PCR; the TCRdb copy retains only in-frame clones and omits some. The D gene and trimming were derived from the DNA, and the V and J assignments and clone size from that table. This sample has 150,000 to 170,000 clones, with about four fifths found just once. V lost 2 bases, J lost 5 bases, and 4 bases lay in between. CDR3 length: 13 amino acids. Germline V gene data show CDR1 as SGHVS and CDR2 as FQNEAQ. The receptor comes from a woman of 80 years or more with acute or convalescent COVID-19. Sequenced material: peripheral blood. The J gene is TRBJ1-6, the V gene TRBV7-8; no reliable D call. CDR3 sequence (DNA): TGTGCCAGCAGCTTAAGAGATAATTCACCCCTCCACTTT. It encodes CASSLRDNSPLHF.